This T cell receptor beta chain was retrieved from a study of blood T cell repertoires in COVID-19 (dated by TCRdb to about 2020). A note on the overall study: The collaborator samples originated in the United States, Italy and Spain and spanned the acute and convalescent phases of COVID-19. The samples were drawn from two sources: the first 160 participants of the ongoing ImmuneRACE study, and 1,200 or so subjects contributed by 6 global collaborators. The prospective study material was composed of cDNA or gDNA derived from T cells, B-cell-depleted T cells, or PBMCs. Deeply sampled blood TCRbeta repertoires from subjects exposed to, actively infected with, or recovered from COVID-19 were included in the dataset. The repertoires were released in a freely available public database meant as a resource for research on the immune response to SARS-CoV-2. The sample metadata nearly always contained a de-identified subject ID, COVID-19 status, age in years and sex. HLA class I and class II types, where available, came from metadata supplied by the sample provider rather than from assay-based typing. On the study overall, not on this receptor specifically: The quantity of clinical and demographic metadata differed by source and by participant and was supplied without curation.

On this clone: Its antigen is still unknown. Base qualities are missing; no much larger clone stands one base away.

Measured from the cysteine to the phenylalanine, the CDR3 is 15 residues long. CDR3 DNA only is kept here, 45 bases in frame from base 1. CDR1 ENHRY and CDR2 SYGVKD are derived from the germline V gene. Between the V and J ends, shortened by 0 bases and 7 bases respectively, the junction contains 10 bases. Collaborating institutions collected whole blood in K2EDTA tubes following their own protocols. For TCRbeta analysis, collaborator samples were shipped as frozen whole blood, as isolated PBMCs, or as DNA extracted from either sample type. TCRbeta CDR3 regions were amplified from genomic DNA by means of the immunoSEQ Assay, a bias-controlled multiplex PCR. The authors' pipeline ran thus. Nucleated cell counts per sample were estimated from amplification of reference gene primers within the assay. To quantify the absolute abundance of each unique TCRbeta CDR3 rearrangement, sequence reads were collapsed and filtered. For each sample, productive Simpson clonality was calculated by taking the square root of Simpson's diversity index across productive rearrangements. In TCRdb, the immuneACCESS table is reduced to in-frame sequences with V and J assigned. These tables do not hold every clone; where another copy was compared, an unresolved V gene accounts for under half, and the others remain unexplained. That table is the source of V, J and clone size, and D and trimming were worked out from the DNA. The sample table holds some 90,000 clones, of which about 83% were seen once. Of the sample, under 30% is held by the ten largest clones.

This TCR came from a human donor in a cohort sampled during active COVID-19. Sequences were obtained from peripheral blood. The chain couples TRBV10-3 to TRBJ1-6, with the D gene not clear enough to name. In nucleotides, the sequence is TGTGCCATCAGTGAGTCGCGAGAGGTGAATTCACCCCTCCACTTT. Its coded protein is CAISESREVNSPLHF.